This TCR beta chain is drawn from a study of technical replicates of blood from a handful of donors. TCRdb's copy holds only in-frame clones and misses some; the assay was immunoSEQ multiplex PCR. The sample has over 70,000 clones, approximately 90% seen once. CDR1 and CDR2 (germline): MNHEY, SVGAGI. With V trimmed by 6 bases and J by 7 bases, 10 bases remained unmatched. There are 15 residues in the CDR3. The gene calls are TRBV6-5 and TRBJ2-7, with 12 bases identical to TRBD1. The TCR sequence derives from a human donor in good health. Some clones in this sample may be carry-over from other donors' samples. The sample comprised PBMCs. As DNA, the CDR3 is TGTGCCAGCAGACCTCCGGGACAGGGGGCTGGGGAGCAGTACTTC. Translating it yields CASRPPGQGAGEQYF.